A selection of T cell receptor beta chains follows, all from one sample in a study of cytomegalovirus exposure and HLA in healthy donors. The data were produced by immunoSEQ multiplex PCR, yet TCRdb's version contains in-frame clones alone and is incomplete. The sample yields 99,000 or so clones, approximately 80% seen once. The sequencing sample was made of PBMCs. All receptors derive from a woman under 30 in good health and CMV-seropositive. CDR3s include the opening cysteine and the closing phenylalanine or tryptophan. Each record gives: J gene, clone size, D gene, V gene, CDR3 length, CDR3 DNA, CDR3 protein. A D gene is named only where the DNA matches it firmly. Size is omitted from some rows. Given values are once, few, many or a class for expanded clones.

TRBJ1-2,-,TRBD1,TRBV30,15,TGTGCCTGGAGTGTACAAGGGGGCTCGGGCTATGGCTACACCTTC,CAWSVQGGSGYGYTF
TRBJ2-3,-,-,TRBV6-5,16,TGTGCCAGCAGTTACGAGGCCAACGGGGGAACAGATACGCAGTATTTT,CASSYEANGGTDTQYF
TRBJ2-5,few,-,TRBV27,13,TGTGCCAGCAGTTTAAGACCCGGGGAGACCCAGTACTTC,CASSLRPGETQYF
TRBJ1-6,-,-,TRBV6-5,13,TGTGCCAGCAGTTCTGACAGATCCTCACCCCTCCACTTT,CASSSDRSSPLHF
TRBJ2-7,-,TRBD2,TRBV30,13,TGTGCCTGGAGTAGAGCGGGAGTCTACGAGCAGTACTTC,CAWSRAGVYEQYF
TRBJ2-3,-,-,TRBV11-2,13,TGTGCCAGCAGCTTCGACACCACAGATACGCAGTATTTT,CASSFDTTDTQYF
TRBJ1-1,-,TRBD1,TRBV5-6,13,TGTGCCAGCAGTCGGACAGGGACACAAGAAGCTTTCTTT,CASSRTGTQEAFF
TRBJ1-5,-,-,TRBV6-5,14,TGTGCCAGCAGAGCCGGACAGATCAATCAGCCCCAGCATTTT,CASRAGQINQPQHF
TRBJ2-1,-,TRBD1,TRBV7-8,15,TGTGCCAGCAGCTCTCCGGGACAGGGCTACAATGAGCAGTTCTTC,CASSSPGQGYNEQFF
TRBJ2-3,-,-,TRBV9,16,TGTGCCAGCAGCGTGGAAGCGGGTGGGTACACAGATACGCAGTATTTT,CASSVEAGGYTDTQYF
TRBJ2-1,-,TRBD2,TRBV6-1,14,TGTGCCAGCAGCCCGGGACTAGCGGGAGGTGAGCAGTTCTTC,CASSPGLAGGEQFF